This T cell receptor (beta chain) was recorded in a study of blood T cell repertoires in COVID-19. In the study overall: The origin of the acute and convalescent COVID-19 samples was the United States, Italy and Spain. Sample material is recorded as cDNA or gDNA derived from T cells, B-cell-depleted T cells, or PBMCs.

This CDR3 comprises 18 residues. Germline CDR1 reads SGHDT; CDR2 reads YYEEEE. V shed 4 bases and J 9 bases; nucleotides not matched to a gene: 16. Original methodology: Cell counts per sample came from amplifying reference gene primers. Libraries were prepared by immunoSEQ multiplex PCR; TCRdb keeps only in-frame clonotypes and omits some of them. That table furnishes V, J and clone size, whereas the DNA furnished D and trimming. The repertoire holds 100,000 or so clones, with 80% to 85% as singletons. This TCR derives from an older man with acute or convalescent COVID-19. The sequencing sample was made of peripheral blood. The chain has TRBV5-6 and TRBJ2-1, with 13 positions matching TRBD2. CDR3 sequence (DNA): TGTGCCAGCAGCCCCTATGCCGCTACTAGCGGGAGGGCCGGTGAGCAGTTCTTC. Residues: CASSPYAATSGRAGEQFF.